Following are 29 T cell receptor beta chains from one sample sequenced in a study of blood T cells in healthy people across ages. Using a J-beta primer mix together with a sample-barcoded 5' primer, a second PCR was run for roughly 7 to 12 cycles. A single record per CDR3 protein comes from TCRdb applying MiXCR to the 5' RACE reads. Of around 800,000 distinct CDR3 sequences listed, less than 80% are singletons. Sequences were obtained from blood. These receptors were obtained from a young man in good health.

As regards this clonotype: At one end, the junction sequence differs from germline, possibly due to a read error. This rearrangement joins TRBV7-8 to TRBJ2-3; 14 bases are shared with TRBD2. The CDR3 spans 15 residues. Germline V gene lookup returns CDR1 SGHVS and CDR2 FQNEAQ. The CDR3 sequence: CTSSLGTSGGRPWYF. The CDR3, as DNA: TGTACCAGCAGCTTGGGGACTAGCGGGGGCCGCCCTTGGTATTTT. The complete variable domain, with remaining parts taken from reference TRBV7-8 and TRBJ2-3, reads GAGVSQSPRYKVAKRGQDVALRCDPISGHVSLFWYQQALGQGPEFLTYFQNEAQLDKSGLPSDRFFAERPEGSVSTLKIQRTQQEDSAVYLCTSSLGTSGGRPWYFGPGTRLTVL.

This sequence joins TRBV5-1 and TRBJ2-6, with 8 bases lining up with TRBD1. Trimming removed 5 bases from V and 0 bases from J; junction bases left unmatched: 7. The CDR3 has 17 amino acids. The germline V gene has CDR1 SGHRS and CDR2 YFSETQ. The CDR3 loop is CASSRSGQVSGANVLTF. In DNA form, the CDR3 reads TGCGCCAGCAGTCGGTCGGGACAGGTCTCTGGGGCCAACGTCCTGACTTTC. The complete variable domain, with remaining parts taken from reference TRBV5-1 and TRBJ2-6, reads KAGVTQTPRYLIKTRGQQVTLSCSPISGHRSVSWYQQTPGQGLQFLFEYFSETQRNKGNFPGRFSGRQFSNSRSEMNVSTLELGDSALYLCASSRSGQVSGANVLTFGAGSRLTVL.

J is TRBJ2-1 and V is TRBV20-1; 7 bases align to TRBD2. V lost 0 bases, J lost 4 bases, and 12 bases stayed unmatched. Germline loops: CDR1 DFQATT, CDR2 SNEGSKA (reference sequence). This CDR3 spans 17 amino acids. The CDR3 region has the DNA TGCAGTGCTAGAGATCGGGTGGGGACTATGACATACAATGAGCAGTTCTTC. This translates into CSARDRVGTMTYNEQFF.

CDR3 sequence (DNA): TGTGCCAGCAGCCAAGGAGTTGGCGGGGGCTCAGGAGGGACGCAGTATTTT. This encodes CASSQGVGGGSGGTQYF. This rearrangement joins TRBV3-1 to TRBJ2-3; tentative D call: TRBD2 (7 bases). The V end was cut by 1 base, the J end by 9 bases, with 23 bases between. Germline CDR1 is LGHDT and CDR2 is YNNKEL (reference sequence). CDR3 length: 17 amino acids.

This clonotype has only one observation. At one boundary the junction diverges from the germline segment, which might be a read error. The V call is TRBV28, the J call TRBJ2-3; D possibly corresponds to TRBD1 (7 bases). The germline V gene has CDR1 MDHEN and CDR2 SYDVKM. The CDR3 runs 16 residues. In nucleotides, the CDR3 is TGCGCCAGCAGTTCCCCGCGGAGGGGGCCCCCAGATACGCAGTATTTT. Its translation: CASSSPRRGPPDTQYF.

This chain joins TRBV7-9 and TRBJ2-1; D is undetermined. The end of the DNA fits TRBJ2-7 better, so the J call may be wrong. CDR1 is SEHNR and CDR2 is FQNEAQ in the germline V gene (reference sequence). CDR3 length: 15 residues. CDR3 amino acids: CASSLVAVSAYEQYF. For the CDR3, the DNA is TGTGCCAGCAGCTTAGTCGCGGTTTCGGCCTACGAGCAGTACTTC.

This clonotype was counted between two and nine times. This rearrangement joins TRBV7-2 to TRBJ2-1; no definite D call. Germline CDR1 reads SGHTA; CDR2 reads FQGNSA. V was clipped by 1 base and J by 10 bases, with 14 bases between them. The CDR3 is made up of 14 amino acids. CDR3 loop: CASSLGVDSGEQFF. The CDR3 region has the DNA TGTGCCAGCAGCTTAGGGGTTGACTCGGGCGAGCAGTTCTTC.

The chain employs TRBV7-2 and TRBJ2-1; 9 nucleotides align to TRBD2. Germline V gene data show CDR1 as SGHTA and CDR2 as FQGNSA. This CDR3 is 18 amino acids long. Trimming cost V 5 bases and J 3 bases; bases outside gene matches: 14. The CDR3 protein is CASSPRIDSGGLYNEQFF. In DNA form, the CDR3 reads TGTGCCAGCAGCCCCAGAATAGATAGCGGGGGCCTCTACAATGAGCAGTTCTTC.

A remark on this clonotype: The junction and the germline gene differ at one end; a read error may be behind it. The gene calls are TRBV5-6 and TRBJ1-2; a weak D match, TRBD1 (5 bases). CDR1 SGHDT and CDR2 YYEEEE come from the germline V gene. This CDR3 spans 14 amino acids. CDR3 sequence: CASSLDTGLYDYTF. CDR3 nucleotides: TGTGCCAGCAGCTTGGATACGGGGCTCTATGACTACACCTTC.

This clonotype has more than one count but fewer than ten. This chain links TRBV20-1 with TRBJ2-7; 9 bases align to TRBD1. CDR3 length: 14 residues. Germline V gene lookup returns CDR1 DFQATT and CDR2 SNEGSKA (reference sequence). After removal of 0 bases from V and 5 bases from J, the junction contained 5 bases not matched to a gene. The CDR3 is CSAREGQGGHEQYF. The CDR3 DNA reads TGCAGTGCTAGAGAGGGACAGGGAGGGCACGAGCAGTACTTC.

The genes are TRBV4-2 and TRBJ2-4; D remains unclear. The better agreement between TRBJ2-7 and the DNA end casts doubt on the J call. This CDR3 comprises 15 residues. Germline lookup yields CDR1 LGHNA and CDR2 YNFKEQ. This CDR3 is CASSQEGEFSYEQYF. CDR3 DNA: TGTGCCAGCAGCCAAGAGGGTGAATTTTCCTACGAGCAGTACTTC.

The CDR3 region has the DNA TGTGCCAGCAGCCGAGGGGTAGGGGATCAGATGATCGAGCAGTACTTC. Its protein product is CASSRGVGDQMIEQYF. The chain employs TRBV7-2 and TRBJ2-4; TRBD1 or TRBD2 may be the D gene (5 bases each). The DNA end favors TRBJ2-7, so the J call may be wrong. CDR1 SGHTA and CDR2 FQGNSA come from the germline V gene. The CDR3 runs to 16 residues.

V gene TRBV5-1 combines with J gene TRBJ2-1, with D hard to call. Germline V CDR1 and CDR2: SGHRS, YFSETQ. The CDR3 sequence is 12 residues long. Trimming stripped 0 bases from V and 9 bases from J, with 7 bases between. DNA for the CDR3: TGCGCCAGCAGCTTGGAAGGGCGTGAGCAGTTCTTC. It yields the protein CASSLEGREQFF.

This clonotype was found a few times. V is TRBV11-2 and J is TRBJ2-1; TRBD2 matches 7 bases. The CDR3 sequence is 15 residues long. With 6 bases clipped from V and 6 bases from J, the junction kept 11 bases outside the gene matches. Germline assignment: CDR1 SGHAT and CDR2 FQNNGV. The CDR3 sequence: CASSQIKTSLNEQFF. CDR3 nucleotides: TGTGCCAGCAGTCAGATAAAGACTAGCCTCAATGAGCAGTTCTTC.

This clonotype was counted a few times. The gene calls are TRBV4-2 and TRBJ1-1, with 7 bases lining up with TRBD1. Germline V gene lookup returns CDR1 LGHNA and CDR2 YNFKEQ. The junction had 6 bases not matched to a gene; V was cut back by 4 bases and J by 1 base. The CDR3 has 15 residues. CDR3 DNA sequence: TGTGCCAGCAGCCCGGAGACAGGGCGGAACACTGAAGCTTTCTTT. Translation: CASSPETGRNTEAFF.

This clonotype has more than one count but fewer than ten. V and J are TRBV7-6 and TRBJ2-3; the D gene is possibly TRBD2 (6 bases). The CDR3 covers 18 residues. CDR1 and CDR2 from the germline V gene are SGHVS and FNYEAQ. V lost 5 bases to trimming and J lost 5 bases, with 26 bases between them. Here the CDR3 reads CASSPTVLKVRGGDTQYF. The CDR3 coding sequence is TGTGCCAGCAGCCCGACGGTTCTAAAGGTGCGGGGCGGAGATACGCAGTATTTT.

CDR3: CASSISGKNTDTQYF. CDR3 DNA sequence: TGTGCCAGCTCCATTAGCGGGAAAAACACAGATACGCAGTATTTT. This sequence joins TRBV7-6 and TRBJ2-3, with TRBD2 matching over 8 bases. The length of the CDR3 is 15 residues. Germline-derived CDR1 and CDR2 are SGHVS and FNYEAQ. V was pared by 8 bases and J by 2 bases, with 9 bases of the junction left unmatched.

The chain links TRBV7-3 to TRBJ1-6; D is ambiguous. Germline CDR1 SGHTA, CDR2 FQGTGA. Deletions cut 0 bases from V and 11 bases from J, with 8 bases between. This CDR3 spans 13 amino acids. The CDR3 protein is CASSLTLEAPLHF. DNA for the CDR3: TGTGCCAGCAGCTTAACCCTTGAGGCACCCCTCCACTTT.

In its sample, this clonotype was seen a few times. The rearrangement links TRBV6-2 or TRBV6-3 to TRBJ2-1, with 13 bases aligning to TRBD2. CDR1 and CDR2 (germline): MNHEY, SVGEGT. This CDR3 spans 19 amino acids. With 4 bases clipped from V and 0 bases from J, the junction kept 9 bases outside the gene matches. CDR3 in DNA: TGTGCCAGCAGTTCTTTGACTAGCGGGGGGCCTCGCTCCTACAATGAGCAGTTCTTC. It specifies CASSSLTSGGPRSYNEQFF.

The chain uses TRBV20-1 and TRBJ1-2; 8 bases line up with TRBD1. With 3 bases clipped from V and 7 bases from J, the junction kept 7 bases outside the gene matches. The CDR3 loop spans 13 amino acids. In germline, CDR1 is DFQATT, CDR2 SNEGSKA (reference sequence). Here the CDR3 DNA reads TGCAGTGCTAGTCTCAGGGGGCGGGCTGGCTACACCTTC. Its translation: CSASLRGRAGYTF.

The chain combines TRBV18 with TRBJ2-1; no clear D gene. CDR3 length: 13 amino acids. The germline V and J ends were trimmed by 6 bases and 4 bases, with 10 bases remaining between them. Germline V CDR1 and CDR2: KGHSH, LQKENI. The CDR3 sequence is CASSNTDYNEQFF. The CDR3 coding sequence is TGTGCCAGCTCGAACACCGATTACAATGAGCAGTTCTTC.

The CDR3 loop is CASIPLRGGVGTGANVLTF. CDR3 bases: TGTGCCAGCATCCCCCTGAGAGGGGGCGTAGGAACTGGGGCCAACGTCCTGACTTTC. The chain joins TRBV28 to TRBJ2-6, with 7 positions matching TRBD1. Trimming removed 7 bases from V and 2 bases from J; junction bases left unmatched: 17. CDR3 length: 19 amino acids. Germline V gene data show CDR1 as MDHEN and CDR2 as SYDVKM.

This clonotype was observed a single time. V usage is TRBV9 and J usage is TRBJ1-2; 7 bases map to TRBD1. Germline values: CDR1 SGDLS, CDR2 YYNGEE. V trimming: 3 bases; J trimming: 1 base; junction bases outside the gene matches: 6. There are 15 residues in the CDR3. The CDR3 DNA is TGTGCCAGCAGCGCTGGACAGGACTTTAACTATGGCTACACCTTC. It yields the protein CASSAGQDFNYGYTF.

This rearrangement joins TRBV29-1 to TRBJ2-1, with D perhaps TRBD1 (5 bases). V dropped 6 bases and J dropped 9 bases, with 15 bases sitting between them. The CDR3 runs 12 residues. CDR1 is SQVTM, CDR2 ANQGSEA, per germline. The CDR3 is CSVPQVFGEQFF. The DNA of the CDR3 is TGCAGCGTCCCACAGGTTTTCGGTGAGCAGTTCTTC.

This clonotype was picked up a small number of times. This chain connects TRBV6-2 or TRBV6-3 to TRBJ2-5, with D tentatively TRBD1 (6 bases). The V and J ends lost 6 bases and 2 bases respectively, with 19 bases between them. Per the germline V gene, CDR1 is MNHEY and CDR2 is SVGEGT. The length of the CDR3 is 16 residues. CDR3 protein: CASRHRGADRQETQYF. CDR3 DNA sequence: TGTGCCAGCAGGCACAGAGGTGCTGACAGGCAAGAGACCCAGTACTTC.

The chain has TRBV6-2 or TRBV6-3 and TRBJ2-7; D unresolved. Germline CDR1 MNHEY, CDR2 SVGEGT. The CDR3 runs 15 residues. V was trimmed by 2 bases and J by 0 bases, leaving 11 bases between them. The CDR3 spells CASSYAAASSYEQYF. CDR3 coding DNA: TGTGCCAGCAGTTACGCGGCAGCTTCCTCCTACGAGCAGTACTTC.

J is TRBJ2-3 and V is TRBV28, with 7 bases lining up with TRBD1. J lost 0 bases, V lost 7 bases, and 4 bases had no gene match. The length of the CDR3 is 14 residues. Germline values: CDR1 MDHEN, CDR2 SYDVKM. The CDR3 nucleotides read TGTGCCAGCAAGGTGGGACAGAGCACAGATACGCAGTATTTT. Its protein product is CASKVGQSTDTQYF.

Details on this clonotype: A much larger clone differs by one base, so this may be a read error. V and J are TRBV6-2 or TRBV6-3 and TRBJ2-1; 10 bases align to TRBD1. The germline gives CDR1 MNHEY, CDR2 SVGEGT. The CDR3 spans 15 residues. V lost 6 bases, J lost 3 bases, and 5 bases stayed unmatched. CDR3 bases: TGTGCCAGCAGATTGACAGGGGGCGGCTACAATGAGCAGTTCTTC. Encoded protein: CASRLTGGGYNEQFF.

This clonotype came up a few times. This rearrangement joins TRBV7-2 to TRBJ2-7; D is unresolved. From germline, CDR1 is SGHTA and CDR2 FQGNSA. Deletions cut 4 bases from V and 2 bases from J, with 15 bases between. The CDR3 has 15 amino acids. The CDR3 region is CASSSGPVHTYEQYF. The CDR3 bases are TGTGCCAGCAGCTCCGGTCCCGTACATACCTACGAGCAGTACTTC. Looking up the rest from reference TRBV7-2 and TRBJ2-7 gives the full variable domain: GAGVSQSPSNKVTEKGKDVELRCDPISGHTALYWYRQSLGQGLEFLIYFQGNSAPDKSGLPSDRFSAERTGGSVSTLTIQRTQQEDSAVYLCASSSGPVHTYEQYFGPGTRLTVT.